This T cell receptor beta chain was found in a study of cytomegalovirus exposure and HLA in healthy donors. The PCR employed 60 Vbeta primers together with 13 Jbeta primers. Produced via immunoSEQ multiplex PCR; TCRdb's table is partial and in-frame only. The sample lists about 160,000 clones, roughly 82% occurring once. Study-wide results and limits: Researchers reported from a later analysis that most CMV-associated TCR beta chains appeared HLA-restricted.

Germline CDR1 and CDR2: SGHRS and YFSETQ. V dropped 4 bases and J dropped 0; count of bases not matched to a gene: 7. The CDR3 extends over 15 amino acids. This clone was counted a few times. Its antigen is as yet unknown. Sequences were obtained from PBMCs. This sequence originates from a girl aged 10-17 years in good health and CMV-seropositive. The V call is TRBV5-1, the J call TRBJ2-7; 7 bases fit TRBD1. The CDR3 sequence: CASSKKTGSSYEQYF. The CDR3 coding sequence is TGCGCCAGCAGCAAAAAGACAGGGAGCTCCTACGAGCAGTACTTC.